This T cell receptor (beta chain) was sequenced during a study of untreated major depressive disorder. The study, taken as a whole, reports: Depressed patients' CD4+ T cells carried increased TRBV05-01 (Vbeta 5.1) usage versus control CD4+ T cells.

In the case of this clone: Its target is unknown.

Sequencing used immunoSEQ multiplex PCR; TCRdb keeps in-frame clones, though not all of them. The data contain 15,000 to 20,000 clones, 92% of them singletons. V dropped 5 bases and J dropped 7; count of bases not matched to a gene: 10. Germline lookup yields CDR1 SGHVS and CDR2 FQNEAQ. This CDR3 has 14 amino acids. The TCR sequence derives from a middle-aged woman with major depressive disorder. The rearrangement joins TRBV7-8 to TRBJ1-1, with 7 nucleotides matching TRBD1. The sequencing input was CD4+ T cells from PBMCs. In nucleotides, the CDR3 is TGTGCCAGCAGCACCGAGCCAAGGGGGCTTGAAGCTTTCTTT. Its protein is CASSTEPRGLEAFF.